Reported below is one T cell receptor beta chain. Antigen unknown. The sample belongs to a study of T cell responses to AZD1222 COVID-19 vaccine. Study-level findings and limits: White British donors predominated, females outnumbered males, and clonal diversity was possibly underestimated. Spike as a whole was targeted by vaccine-associated CD4 TCRs, dominant at 160-218 and 743-854.

Sequenced by immunoSEQ multiplex PCR; TCRdb stores in-frame clones only, minus some. The sample has around 100,000 clones, more than 70% seen once. This TCR was sampled from an adult who received the AZD1222 COVID-19 vaccine. Sample: peripheral blood, taken 28 days after the second AZD1222 dose.

The CDR3 coding sequence is TGTGCCAGTAGTTTAACCGGCCGCTCCTACAATGAGCAGTTCTTC. Translating it yields CASSLTGRSYNEQFF. The V call is TRBV19, the J call TRBJ2-1; D remains unclear. In germline, CDR1 is LNHDA, CDR2 SQIVND (reference sequence). The germline V and J ends were trimmed by 5 bases and 0 bases, with 11 bases remaining between them. This CDR3 has 15 amino acids.